A selection of T cell receptor beta chains follows, all from one sample in a study of blood T cell repertoires in COVID-19. Clones were sequenced by immunoSEQ multiplex PCR, and TCRdb holds only the in-frame ones, with some missing. The profile shows 75,000 to 100,000 clones, about 90% of them singletons. Sequencing was done on a sample of peripheral blood. These receptors all stem from a human donor in a cohort sampled during active COVID-19. Each CDR3 is given with its conserved first and last residue. D genes are given only for firm matches. Clone size is given for some rows only: seen once, a few or many times, or a class if the clone is expanded.

clone size,D gene,V gene,J gene,CDR3 protein,CDR3 DNA
.,.,TRBV27,TRBJ2-7,CASSRTVSYEQYF,TGTGCCAGCAGCAGGACTGTCTCCTACGAGCAGTACTTC
few,.,TRBV11-3,TRBJ1-1,CASSAAGANTEAFF,TGTGCCAGCAGCGCCGCAGGGGCCAACACTGAAGCTTTCTTT
.,TRBD2,TRBV19,TRBJ2-1,CASRQAGVINEQFF,TGTGCCAGTAGGCAAGCGGGAGTGATTAATGAGCAGTTCTTC
.,TRBD1,TRBV19,TRBJ2-5,CASRRQGQETQYF,TGTGCCAGTAGACGACAGGGGCAAGAGACCCAGTACTTC
.,.,TRBV7-3,TRBJ2-7,CASSLMAQGNGEQYF,TGTGCCAGCAGCTTAATGGCTCAGGGGAACGGGGAGCAGTACTTC
.,TRBD2,TRBV2,TRBJ2-7,CASSLTSGLSAEQYF,TGTGCCAGCAGCTTGACTAGCGGGCTCAGTGCGGAGCAGTACTTC
few,TRBD2,TRBV2,TRBJ2-1,CASSGERDPYNEQFF,TGTGCCAGCAGTGGAGAGCGGGACCCTTACAATGAGCAGTTCTTC
.,TRBD2,TRBV29-1,TRBJ2-3,CSAYLGLAGGRSTDTQYF,TGCAGCGCCTACCTGGGACTAGCGGGAGGGCGGAGCACAGATACGCAGTATTTT
.,.,TRBV29-1,TRBJ1-4,CSVGRGATNEKLFF,TGCAGCGTTGGACGGGGTGCAACTAATGAAAAACTGTTTTTT
few,TRBD1,TRBV28,TRBJ1-6,CASNTMTGPRVHF,TGTGCCAGCAATACGATGACAGGGCCCAGAGTCCACTTT
.,.,TRBV6-5,TRBJ1-1,CASTLTENTEAFF,TGTGCCAGCACCCTAACAGAGAACACTGAAGCTTTCTTT
.,TRBD2,TRBV19,TRBJ2-3,CASTPGLAGGIDTQYF,TGTGCCAGTACCCCCGGACTAGCGGGAGGGATAGATACGCAGTATTTT
.,.,TRBV5-4,TRBJ1-1,CASSFGRMNTEAFF,TGTGCCAGCAGCTTTGGGAGGATGAACACTGAAGCTTTCTTT
.,.,TRBV19,TRBJ1-1,CASSMINRGNTEAFF,TGTGCCAGTAGTATGATAAACCGAGGGAACACTGAAGCTTTCTTT
.,TRBD1,TRBV7-2,TRBJ2-6,CASSATGGHHSGANVLTF,TGTGCCAGCAGCGCTACAGGGGGGCACCACTCTGGGGCCAACGTCCTGACTTTC
.,TRBD2,TRBV7-8,TRBJ2-1,CASSQLAGANLNEQFF,TGTGCCAGCAGCCAACTAGCGGGAGCAAACTTGAATGAGCAGTTCTTC
few,.,TRBV28,TRBJ1-5,CASSGSGQHIEPQHF,TGTGCCAGCAGTGGAAGTGGACAGCACATAGAGCCCCAGCATTTT
.,TRBD1,TRBV19,TRBJ1-5,CASSQTGGGLSQHF,TGTGCCAGTAGCCAGACAGGGGGTGGATTGTCCCAGCATTTT
.,TRBD1,TRBV19,TRBJ1-1,CASQGAAEAFF,TGTGCCAGCCAGGGGGCGGCAGAAGCTTTCTTT
.,.,TRBV19,TRBJ2-2,CASSMAGSNTGELFF,TGTGCCAGTAGTATGGCGGGGTCGAACACCGGGGAGCTGTTTTTT
.,.,TRBV7-9,TRBJ1-2,CASSLAAQGRGYTF,TGTGCCAGCAGCTTAGCAGCCCAGGGTAGGGGCTACACCTTC
.,TRBD2,TRBV28,TRBJ2-7,CASTPRGTSGYEQYF,TGTGCCAGCACCCCTAGGGGGACTAGCGGCTACGAGCAGTACTTC
.,.,TRBV3-1/TRBV3-2,TRBJ1-3,CASSSRGSGNTIYF,TGTGCCAGCAGCTCTCGAGGTTCTGGAAACACCATATATTTT
.,.,TRBV14,TRBJ1-1,CASSPTWAGGREAFF,TGTGCCAGCAGCCCCACTTGGGCGGGAGGGCGTGAAGCTTTCTTT
.,TRBD1,TRBV2,TRBJ1-1,CASSELGQKNTEAFF,TGTGCCAGCAGTGAATTGGGACAGAAGAACACTGAAGCTTTCTTT
once,TRBD1,TRBV14,TRBJ2-1,CASSRWTGAFREQFF,TGTGCCAGCAGCCGCTGGACAGGGGCCTTCAGGGAGCAGTTCTTC
.,TRBD2,TRBV19,TRBJ2-5,CASSPPGRELWETQYF,TGTGCCAGTAGCCCACCGGGGCGGGAGCTCTGGGAGACCCAGTACTTC
once,.,TRBV9,TRBJ1-2,CASSSINTYGYTF,TGTGCCAGCAGTTCGATCAACACCTATGGCTACACCTTC
few,TRBD1,TRBV7-9,TRBJ2-7,CASSQDRGRWEQYF,TGTGCCAGCAGCCAGGACAGGGGGCGCTGGGAGCAGTACTTC
.,.,TRBV5-8,TRBJ2-5,CASSPGNVYF,TGTGCCAGCAGCCCCGGGAATGTGTACTTC
.,.,TRBV7-9,TRBJ1-2,CASSLGGNGYTF,TGTGCCAGCAGCTTAGGAGGGAATGGCTACACCTTC
few,.,TRBV15,TRBJ1-1,CATRVWGGMGMNTEAFF,TGTGCCACCCGTGTGTGGGGGGGTATGGGGATGAACACTGAAGCTTTCTTT
.,.,TRBV5-8,TRBJ2-1,CASSWGYRDRGNEQFF,TGTGCCAGCAGCTGGGGATACAGGGATAGGGGCAATGAGCAGTTCTTC
.,TRBD1,TRBV5-1,TRBJ2-1,CASSLVDRVARNEQFF,TGCGCCAGCAGCTTGGTAGACAGGGTGGCCCGGAATGAGCAGTTCTTC
.,TRBD1,TRBV9,TRBJ1-5,CASSPGQGPNQPQHF,TGTGCCAGCAGCCCGGGACAGGGCCCCAATCAGCCCCAGCATTTT
.,TRBD1,TRBV2,TRBJ2-5,CARGLGQGASETQYF,TGTGCCAGGGGACTCGGGCAGGGGGCGTCGGAGACCCAGTACTTC
.,TRBD1,TRBV19,TRBJ1-3,CASSIQGASGNTIYF,TGTGCCAGTAGTATCCAGGGGGCTTCTGGAAACACCATATATTTT
.,TRBD2,TRBV20-1,TRBJ2-7,CSATDLAASYEQYF,TGCAGTGCTACTGATCTAGCGGCGTCCTACGAGCAGTACTTC
.,.,TRBV19,TRBJ2-2,CASSIEQANTGELFF,TGTGCCAGTAGTATTGAACAGGCGAACACCGGGGAGCTGTTTTTT
once,TRBD1,TRBV18,TRBJ1-6,CASSPGTGSGSPLHF,TGTGCCAGCTCACCAGGGACAGGGTCGGGTTCACCCCTCCACTTT
.,.,TRBV20-1,TRBJ2-7,CSASGGLSSYEQYF,TGCAGTGCTAGTGGCGGTCTTAGCTCCTACGAGCAGTACTTC
once,.,TRBV28,TRBJ1-5,CASSPGGFQGSNQPQHF,TGTGCCAGCAGCCCGGGCGGATTCCAGGGTAGCAATCAGCCCCAGCATTTT
.,TRBD2,TRBV19,TRBJ2-4,CASSPREGVGKNIQYF,TGTGCCAGTAGTCCAAGGGAGGGCGTTGGCAAAAACATTCAGTACTTC
.,TRBD2,TRBV27,TRBJ2-2,CAGGGVGGELFF,TGTGCCGGCGGGGGGGTTGGCGGGGAGCTGTTTTTT
once,.,TRBV7-2,TRBJ1-4,CASSLVGTLNEKLFF,TGTGCCAGCAGCTTAGTGGGGACTTTAAATGAAAAACTGTTTTTT
.,.,TRBV28,TRBJ1-2,CASRALRRDPHTF,TGTGCCAGCAGAGCCTTGAGGAGGGATCCCCACACCTTC